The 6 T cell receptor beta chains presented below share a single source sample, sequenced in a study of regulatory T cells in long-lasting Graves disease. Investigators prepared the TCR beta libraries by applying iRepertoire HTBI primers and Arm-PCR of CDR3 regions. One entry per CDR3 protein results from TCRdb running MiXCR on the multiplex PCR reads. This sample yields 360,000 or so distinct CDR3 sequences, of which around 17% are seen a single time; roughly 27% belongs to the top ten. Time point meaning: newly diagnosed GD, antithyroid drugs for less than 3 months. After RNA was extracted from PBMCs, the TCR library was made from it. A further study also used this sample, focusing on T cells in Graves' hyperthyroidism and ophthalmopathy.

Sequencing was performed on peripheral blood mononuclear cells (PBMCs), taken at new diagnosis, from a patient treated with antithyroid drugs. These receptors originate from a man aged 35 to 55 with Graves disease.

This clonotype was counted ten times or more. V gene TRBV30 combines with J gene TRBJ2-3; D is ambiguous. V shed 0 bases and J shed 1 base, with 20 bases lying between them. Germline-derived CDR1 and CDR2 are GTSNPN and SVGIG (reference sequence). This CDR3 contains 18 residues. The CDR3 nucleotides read TGTGCCTGGAGTGTACGTAGGGCGGTATATTTTGGCACAGATACGCAGTATTTT. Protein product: CAWSVRRAVYFGTDTQYF.

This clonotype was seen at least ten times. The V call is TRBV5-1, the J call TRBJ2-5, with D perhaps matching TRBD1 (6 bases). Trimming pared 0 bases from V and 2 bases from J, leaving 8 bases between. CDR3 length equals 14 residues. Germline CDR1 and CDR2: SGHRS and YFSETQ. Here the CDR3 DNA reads TGCGCCAGCAGCTTGGACGGACAGCAAGAGACCCAGTACTTC. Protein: CASSLDGQQETQYF.

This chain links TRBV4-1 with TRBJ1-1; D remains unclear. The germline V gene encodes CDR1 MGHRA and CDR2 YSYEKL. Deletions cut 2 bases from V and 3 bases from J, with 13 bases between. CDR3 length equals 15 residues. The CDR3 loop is CASSQPILRDTEAFF. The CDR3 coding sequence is TGCGCCAGCAGCCAACCCATTCTTAGGGACACTGAAGCTTTCTTT.

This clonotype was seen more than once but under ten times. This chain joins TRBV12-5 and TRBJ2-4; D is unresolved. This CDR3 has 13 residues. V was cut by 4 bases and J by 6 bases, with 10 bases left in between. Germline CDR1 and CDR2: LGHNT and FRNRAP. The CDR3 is CASGSPYGNIQYF. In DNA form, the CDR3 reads TGTGCTAGTGGTTCCCCTTATGGAAACATTCAGTACTTC.

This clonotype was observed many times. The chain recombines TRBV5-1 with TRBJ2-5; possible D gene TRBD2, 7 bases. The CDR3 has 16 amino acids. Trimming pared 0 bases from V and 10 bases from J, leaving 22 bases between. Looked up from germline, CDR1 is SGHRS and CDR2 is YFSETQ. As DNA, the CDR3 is TGCGCCAGCAGCTTGGGTCGGGGGGCCCCAGAGGAGGTCCAGTACTTC. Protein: CASSLGRGAPEEVQYF.

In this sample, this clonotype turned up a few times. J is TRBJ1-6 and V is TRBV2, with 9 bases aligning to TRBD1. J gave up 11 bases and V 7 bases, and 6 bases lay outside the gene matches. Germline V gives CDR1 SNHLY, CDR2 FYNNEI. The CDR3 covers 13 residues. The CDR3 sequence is CASMTGGTTPLHF. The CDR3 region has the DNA TGTGCCAGCATGACAGGGGGAACGACACCCCTCCACTTT.